Listed below are T cell receptor beta chains from one sample, sequenced in a study of blood T cell repertoires in COVID-19. The data were produced by immunoSEQ multiplex PCR, yet TCRdb's version contains in-frame clones alone and is incomplete. The table shows 200,000 to 300,000 clones, with 80% to 90% occurring only once. The source material was peripheral blood. These receptors came from a man aged 35-49 years who had recovered from COVID-19. The CDR3 runs from the conserved cysteine through the conserved F or W. D genes are given only for firm matches. For some rows the clone size is stated as once, few or many, or as a class when expanded; others skip it.

-	TRBV5-1	TRBJ2-7	-	TGCGCCAGCAGCTTGGGAGGGACAATCTACGAGCAGTACTTC	CASSLGGTIYEQYF
-	TRBV6-5	TRBJ1-1	-	TGTGCCAGCAGTCCCCAGGGGTACACTGAAGCTTTCTTT	CASSPQGYTEAFF
-	TRBV7-2	TRBJ2-2	TRBD1	TGTGCCAGCAGCTCCCGGACAGGGGCTGGCGGCGGGGAGCTGTTTTTT	CASSSRTGAGGGELFF
-	TRBV23-1	TRBJ2-7	-	TGCGCCAGCAATCTTACGAGCGGAAACTGCTCCTACGAGCAGTACTTC	CASNLTSGNCSYEQYF
-	TRBV10-1	TRBJ2-5	TRBD1	TGCGCCAGCAGTGATACAGGGGGAATATGGGAGACCCAGTACTTC	CASSDTGGIWETQYF
-	TRBV14	TRBJ1-2	TRBD1	TGTGCCAGCAGCACCCAATCCGGGACAGGGTACTATGGCTACACCTTC	CASSTQSGTGYYGYTF
-	TRBV10-1	TRBJ2-3	TRBD1	TGCGCCAGCAGTGACGGGACAGCAAGCACAGATACGCAGTATTTT	CASSDGTASTDTQYF
-	TRBV27	TRBJ2-1	TRBD2	TGTGCCAGCAGTTCACTAGCGGGAGGGTACAATGAGCAGTTCTTC	CASSSLAGGYNEQFF
-	TRBV12-3/TRBV12-4	TRBJ2-5	-	TGTGCCAGCAGTTCGGTGGAGACCCAGTACTTC	CASSSVETQYF
-	TRBV7-9	TRBJ1-1	-	TGTGCCAGCAGCATGAACCAGGGCGGGGATGTAGCTTTCTTT	CASSMNQGGDVAFF
once	TRBV2	TRBJ2-7	-	TGTGCCAGCAGGCAAGGAGGGGTGCCTTTGGGCAACGAGCAGTACTTC	CASRQGGVPLGNEQYF
-	TRBV5-6	TRBJ2-2	-	TGTGCCAGCAGCCCGGACACATCCGGGGAGCTGTTTTTT	CASSPDTSGELFF
-	TRBV6-1	TRBJ2-7	-	TGTGCCAGCAGTGAAGGGTGGGTCGGTGGGGGCACCTACGAGCAGTACTTC	CASSEGWVGGGTYEQYF
-	TRBV4-3	TRBJ1-2	-	TGCGCCAGCAGCCAAGATGCACGGGGGGGTTCGGCGGGCTACACCTTC	CASSQDARGGSAGYTF
many	TRBV10-1	TRBJ2-2	-	TGCGCCAGCAGCTTACAGGGAGCCGGGGAGCTGTTTTTT	CASSLQGAGELFF
-	TRBV21-1	TRBJ1-2	-	TGTGCCAACGGACAGGACCACTTCTACACCTTC	CANGQDHFYTF
-	TRBV5-1	TRBJ2-5	-	TGCGCCAGCAGCTTAGAAGCTTCGGAGACCCAGTACTTC	CASSLEASETQYF
-	TRBV10-3	TRBJ1-1	TRBD1	TGTGCCATCTCGGGACAGGGGAACACTGAAGCTTTCTTT	CAISGQGNTEAFF
-	TRBV18	TRBJ2-2	-	TGTGCCAGCTCACCTTCTACTGGTACCGGGGAGCTGTTTTTT	CASSPSTGTGELFF
once	TRBV2	TRBJ1-6	TRBD1	TGTGCCAGCACGGGACAGCAAAATTCACCCCTCCACTTT	CASTGQQNSPLHF
-	TRBV6-5	TRBJ1-2	TRBD1	TGTGCCAGCAGTTCCAACGACAGGGACTATGGCTACACCTTC	CASSSNDRDYGYTF
-	TRBV10-3	TRBJ1-1	-	TGTGCCATCAGCCAGACCCAAGGGGTTATGAACACTGAAGCTTTCTTT	CAISQTQGVMNTEAFF
-	TRBV4-3	TRBJ2-6	-	TGCGCCAGCAGCCGCAGGGGCGTTGGCCCCCCCAACGTCCTGACTTTC	CASSRRGVGPPNVLTF
few	TRBV19	TRBJ1-1	TRBD1	TGTGCCAGTAGGGGCATCAGACAGGGCGGGTGGAACACTGAAGCTTTCTTT	CASRGIRQGGWNTEAFF
-	TRBV5-4	TRBJ2-3	TRBD2	TGTGCCAGCAGCTTCGGTAGCGGGGAGGCGCAGTATTTT	CASSFGSGEAQYF
-	TRBV24-1	TRBJ2-3	-	TGTGCCACCACGGGCATAAGACAGTGCACAGATACGCAGTATTTT	CATTGIRQCTDTQYF
once	TRBV18	TRBJ2-5	TRBD1	TGTGCCAGCTCAACGGGACAGGGTGTAATGGAGACCCAGTACTTC	CASSTGQGVMETQYF
-	TRBV1	TRBJ1-5	-	TGCACCAGCAGCCGACAGGGGGCCCATAGCAATCAGCCCCAGCATTTT	CTSSRQGAHSNQPQHF